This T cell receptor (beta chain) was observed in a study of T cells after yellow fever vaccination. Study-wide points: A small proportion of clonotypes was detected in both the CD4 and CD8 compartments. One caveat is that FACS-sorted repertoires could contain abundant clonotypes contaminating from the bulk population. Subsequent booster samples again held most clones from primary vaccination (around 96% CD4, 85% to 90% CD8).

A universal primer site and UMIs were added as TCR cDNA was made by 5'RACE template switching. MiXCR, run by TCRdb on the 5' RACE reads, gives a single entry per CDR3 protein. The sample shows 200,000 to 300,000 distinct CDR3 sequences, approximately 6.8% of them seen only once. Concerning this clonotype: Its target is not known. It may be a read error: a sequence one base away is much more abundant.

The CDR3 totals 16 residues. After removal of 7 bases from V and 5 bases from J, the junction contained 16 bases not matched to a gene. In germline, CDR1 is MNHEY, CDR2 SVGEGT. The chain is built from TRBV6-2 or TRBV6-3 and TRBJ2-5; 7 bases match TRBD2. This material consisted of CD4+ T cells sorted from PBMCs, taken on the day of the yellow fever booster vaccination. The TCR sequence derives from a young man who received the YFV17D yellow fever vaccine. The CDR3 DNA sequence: TGTGCCAGCATTGGCAGTGCGGGAGCATCACATGAGACCCAGTACTTC. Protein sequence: CASIGSAGASHETQYF.